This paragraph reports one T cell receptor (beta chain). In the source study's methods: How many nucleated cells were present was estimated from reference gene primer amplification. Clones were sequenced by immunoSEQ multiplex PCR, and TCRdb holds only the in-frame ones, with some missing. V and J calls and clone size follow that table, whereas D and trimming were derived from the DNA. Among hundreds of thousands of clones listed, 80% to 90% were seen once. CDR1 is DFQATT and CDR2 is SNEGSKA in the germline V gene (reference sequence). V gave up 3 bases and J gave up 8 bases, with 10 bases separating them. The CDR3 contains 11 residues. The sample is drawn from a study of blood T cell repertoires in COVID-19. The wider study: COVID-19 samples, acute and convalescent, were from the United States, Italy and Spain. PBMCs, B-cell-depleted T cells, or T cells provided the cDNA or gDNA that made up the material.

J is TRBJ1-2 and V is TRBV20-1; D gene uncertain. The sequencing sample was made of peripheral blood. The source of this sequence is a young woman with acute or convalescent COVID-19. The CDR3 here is CSASSGKGYTF. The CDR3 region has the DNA TGCAGTGCTAGTAGCGGTAAGGGCTACACCTTC.